The 14 T cell receptor beta chains below were found in one sample sequenced in a study of CD8+CD57+ T cells in acquired aplastic anemia. Profiling of TCR beta VDJ combinations and CDR3 sequences used genomic DNA as template. TCRdb analysed the reads with MiXCR anew, one entry per CDR3 protein. This table holds over 150,000 distinct CDR3 sequences, around 63% found once. It was patients with CD8+CD57+ cell expansion by flow cytometry who were chosen for sequencing. Input material: sorted CD4+, CD8+, or CD8+CD57+ T cells (not recorded which) from PBMCs. These receptors all stem from a human donor with aplastic anemia.

CDR3 nucleotides: TGTGCCAGCAGCTCAGGGACCGTCCACGAGCAGTACTTC. Translated: CASSSGTVHEQYF. The chain has TRBV7-3 and TRBJ2-7, with D perhaps matching TRBD1 or TRBD2 (5 bases each). CDR1 and CDR2 from the germline V gene are SGHTA and FQGTGA. Trimming took off 4 bases at V and 5 bases at J, with 12 bases between the two ends. CDR3 length: 13 residues.

This clonotype was picked up a small number of times. The CDR3 loop reads CSVGQGNNQPQHF. The CDR3 DNA sequence: TGCAGCGTTGGACAGGGCAACAATCAGCCCCAGCATTTT. The V call is TRBV29-1, the J call TRBJ1-5; 7 positions match TRBD1. The CDR3 sequence is 13 residues long. The J segment lost 3 bases and the V segment lost 4 bases, leaving 3 bases of the junction unmatched. The germline V gene has CDR1 SQVTM and CDR2 ANQGSEA.

The rearrangement uses TRBV12-3 or TRBV12-4 and TRBJ2-2, with D perhaps matching TRBD2 (6 bases). The CDR3 runs 13 residues. V was shortened by 5 bases and J by 8 bases, with 12 bases between the two germline ends. CDR3: CASSPGLSGELFF. CDR3 in DNA: TGTGCCAGCAGTCCGGGACTGTCTGGGGAGCTGTTTTTT.

This chain joins TRBV10-3 and TRBJ2-7; D is tentatively TRBD1 or TRBD2 (5 bases each). The CDR3 consists of 13 residues. V dropped 6 bases and J dropped 6 bases, with 15 bases sitting between them. Germline V CDR1 and CDR2: ENHRY, SYGVKD. CDR3 in amino acids: CAIRGDAPSEQYF. The CDR3 DNA is TGTGCCATCAGGGGGGACGCCCCCTCCGAGCAGTACTTC.

The rearrangement joins TRBV19 to TRBJ2-3; no clear D. The V and J ends lost 6 bases and 2 bases respectively, with 15 bases between them. CDR3 size: 15 residues. CDR1 and CDR2 (germline): LNHDA, SQIVND (reference sequence). CDR3 loop: CASSLDVGSTDTQYF. The DNA of the CDR3 is TGTGCCAGTAGCTTAGACGTGGGTTCCACAGATACGCAGTATTTT.

This clonotype was observed a single time. Likely a read error: the CDR3 ends without its conserved phenylalanine or tryptophan. The rearrangement uses TRBV24-1 and TRBJ2-3, with a weak D call TRBD2 (7 bases). The V end lost 9 bases, the J end lost 3 bases, and 9 bases lay between the germline ends. The CDR3 has 12 residues. Germline V gives CDR1 KGHDR, CDR2 SFDVKD. The CDR3 protein is CATGGATDTQYI. CDR3 bases: TGTGCCACCGGGGGGGCGACAGATACGCAGTATATT.

This clonotype was seen only once. The chain joins TRBV29-1 to TRBJ2-3; D uncertain. Between the trimmed V and J ends, which lost 7 bases and 2 bases, there was a span of 13 bases. The length of the CDR3 is 13 residues. In germline, CDR1 is SQVTM, CDR2 ANQGSEA. The CDR3 DNA follows: TGCAGCGCCCGGACGCCATACACAGATACGCAGTATTTT. Translating it yields CSARTPYTDTQYF.

The V call is TRBV5-1, the J call TRBJ2-7; unclear D gene. Germline CDR1 reads SGHRS; CDR2 reads YFSETQ. The CDR3 totals 13 residues. V lost 1 base and J 1 base, leaving 6 bases between the germline ends. The CDR3 DNA reads TGCGCCAGCAGCTTGAGGCAGTCCTACGAGCAGTACTTC. It translates to CASSLRQSYEQYF.

In regard to this clonotype: The CDR3 does not end in the conserved phenylalanine or tryptophan, so this is likely a read error. The chain carries TRBV2 and TRBJ2-1; 9 bases match TRBD1. From germline, CDR1 is SNHLY and CDR2 FYNNEI. After removal of 7 bases from V and 5 bases from J, the junction contained 6 bases not matched to a gene. The CDR3 is made up of 14 amino acids. CDR3 in DNA: TGTGCCAGCACACTGGGACAGGGCCACAATGAGCAGTTCTCC. Translated, it gives CASTLGQGHNEQFS.

This clonotype has ten or more counts. The V call is TRBV2, the J call TRBJ2-1, with a tentative D call TRBD1 (5 bases). The germline CDR1 and CDR2 sequences are SNHLY and FYNNEI. The CDR3 is 13 amino acids. The germline V and J ends were trimmed by 8 bases and 7 bases, with 15 bases remaining between them. Here the CDR3 DNA reads TGTGCCAGCCTACTCAATAGGGGAAATGAGCAGTTCTTC. Its translation is CASLLNRGNEQFF. Full variable domain (remainder filled in from reference TRBV2 and TRBJ2-1): EPEVTQTPSHQVTQMGQEVILRCVPISNHLYFYWYRQILGQKVEFLVSFYNNEISEKSEIFDDQFSVERPDGSNFTLKIRSTKLEDSAMYFCASLLNRGNEQFFGPGTRLTVL.

V and J are TRBV7-9 and TRBJ1-6; D is unclear. Germline assignment: CDR1 SEHNR and CDR2 FQNEAQ (reference sequence). CDR3 length equals 15 residues. V was shortened by 2 bases and J by 6 bases, with 11 bases between the two germline ends. The CDR3 protein is CASSLWSSGNSPLHF. The DNA for the CDR3 is TGTGCCAGCAGCTTATGGAGCAGTGGTAATTCACCCCTCCACTTT.

The CDR3 region is CASGENEKLFF. The CDR3 coding sequence is TGTGCCAGCGGCGAGAATGAAAAACTGTTTTTT. J is TRBJ1-4 and V is TRBV9; D call uncertain. CDR1 and CDR2 (germline): SGDLS, YYNGEE. Trimming shortened V by 7 bases and J by 5 bases, and 6 bases separated the two germline ends. This CDR3 comprises 11 residues.

V usage is TRBV10-1 and J usage is TRBJ2-5; 12 bases are a match to TRBD1. CDR3 size: 17 residues. The V and J ends lost 3 bases and 7 bases, in that order; junction bases with no gene match: 12. Germline CDR1 reads WNHNN; CDR2 reads SYGVQD (reference sequence). For the CDR3, the DNA is TGCGCCAGCAGTGATAAGTGGGGACAGGGGGCCTCTGGGACCCAGTACTTC. Encoded protein: CASSDKWGQGASGTQYF.

The chain links TRBV6-1 to TRBJ2-1; no firm D call. Germline V gives CDR1 MNHNS, CDR2 SASEGT. V was shortened by 6 bases and J by 9 bases, with 9 bases between the two germline ends. The CDR3 extends over 11 amino acids. The CDR3 nucleotides read TGTGCCAGCAGGGTTGGCAGTGAGCAGTTCTTC. Protein product: CASRVGSEQFF.